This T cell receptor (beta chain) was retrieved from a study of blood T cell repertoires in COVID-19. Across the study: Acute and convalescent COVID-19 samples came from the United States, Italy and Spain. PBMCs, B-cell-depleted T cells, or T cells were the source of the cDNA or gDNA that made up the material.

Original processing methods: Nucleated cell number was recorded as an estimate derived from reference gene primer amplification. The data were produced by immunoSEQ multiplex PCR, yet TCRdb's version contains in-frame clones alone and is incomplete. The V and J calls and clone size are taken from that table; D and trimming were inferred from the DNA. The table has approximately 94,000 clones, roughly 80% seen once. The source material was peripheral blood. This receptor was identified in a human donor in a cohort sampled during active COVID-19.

The CDR3 nucleotides are TGTGCCAGCAGCCAAACGGGACTAGCCTCAGGCGTGCAGTACTTC. Its translation is CASSQTGLASGVQYF. The gene calls are TRBV27 and TRBJ2-7; 9 nucleotides line up with TRBD2. CDR3 size: 15 residues. Germline values: CDR1 MNHEY, CDR2 SMNVEV (reference sequence). V shed 6 bases and J 9 bases; nucleotides not matched to a gene: 15.